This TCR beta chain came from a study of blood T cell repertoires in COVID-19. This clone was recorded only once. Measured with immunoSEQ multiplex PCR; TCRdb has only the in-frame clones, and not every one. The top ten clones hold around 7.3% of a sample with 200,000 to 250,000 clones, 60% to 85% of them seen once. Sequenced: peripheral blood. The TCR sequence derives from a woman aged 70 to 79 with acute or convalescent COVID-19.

CDR3 in DNA: TGTGCCAGCTCCCCTGACAGGCTCTACGAGCAGTACTTC. Protein sequence: CASSPDRLYEQYF. The chain links TRBV18 to TRBJ2-7, with D tentatively TRBD1 (6 bases). V lost 6 bases and J lost 3, with 12 bases in between. The CDR3 runs 13 residues. Germline CDR1 reads KGHSH; CDR2 reads LQKENI.